Listed here are 27 T cell receptor beta chains from one sample, sequenced in a study of cytomegalovirus exposure and HLA in healthy donors (dated by TCRdb to 2016 to 2017). The library was made by the immunoSEQ multiplex PCR assay. For the multiplex PCR, a mixture combining 60 forward primers for TCR Vbeta segments and 13 reverse primers for TCR Jbeta segments was used. The immuneACCESS repertoire file appears here via TCRdb, limited to in-frame rearrangements. These files lack a portion of the clones; in checked studies, under half of the deficit traces to unresolved V genes, and the cause of the others is not known. Counted in this sample were about 140,000 clones; 75% to 90% of them appeared once. 1.2% of the sample comes from the top ten. The sample consisted of PBMCs. Receptors were obtained from a female donor in good health and CMV-seronegative.

The J gene is TRBJ2-7, the V gene TRBV2, with 7 bases fitting TRBD1. The germline V gene has CDR1 SNHLY and CDR2 FYNNEI. The length of the CDR3 is 15 residues. The V gene end was trimmed by 5 bases and the J gene end by 5 bases; junction bases not matched to a gene: 12. CDR3 sequence reads: CASSPDSRGSHEQYF. The CDR3 nucleotides are TGTGCCAGCAGTCCTGACAGCAGGGGGTCTCACGAGCAGTACTTC.

This clone was observed a single time. This chain links TRBV28 with TRBJ2-1; D possibly corresponds to TRBD1 (5 bases). The ends were cut back, 7 bases at V and 5 bases at J, with 12 bases in the middle. Germline CDR1 reads MDHEN; CDR2 reads SYDVKM. This CDR3 region has 13 residues. CDR3 sequence reads: CASTPPTDNEQFF. The CDR3 DNA follows: TGTGCCAGCACCCCCCCGACAGACAATGAGCAGTTCTTC.

DNA for the CDR3: TGTGCCAGCAGTAATCCCGGGACAGATTTTAACTATGGCTACACCTTC. Translating gives CASSNPGTDFNYGYTF. The V gene is TRBV27, the J gene TRBJ1-2, with 7 bases matching TRBD1. Germline V gene sequence: CDR1 MNHEY, CDR2 SMNVEV (reference sequence). This CDR3 spans 16 amino acids. The V segment lost 5 bases and the J segment 1 base; nucleotides outside the gene matches: 10.

The chain employs TRBV28 and TRBJ1-5; D is uncertain. The length of the CDR3 is 13 residues. Germline V lookup: CDR1 MDHEN, CDR2 SYDVKM. The V gene lost 3 bases and the J gene lost 0 bases, with 3 bases spanning the gap. The CDR3 sequence: CASSFYSNQPQHF. The CDR3 bases are TGTGCCAGCAGTTTTTATAGCAATCAGCCCCAGCATTTT. Full variable domain (missing parts from reference TRBV28 and TRBJ1-5): DVKVTQSSRYLVKRTGEKVFLECVQDMDHENMFWYRQDPGLGLRLIYFSYDVKMKEKGDIPEGYSVSREKKERFSLILESASTNQTSMYLCASSFYSNQPQHFGDGTRLSIL.

The V gene is TRBV5-6, the J gene TRBJ2-4, with 7 bases lining up with TRBD1. The germline CDR1 and CDR2 sequences are SGHDT and YYEEEE. CDR3 length: 17 amino acids. The V segment lost 0 bases and the J segment 4 bases; nucleotides outside the gene matches: 10. As DNA, the CDR3 is TGTGCCAGCAGCTTGGCCGGGACAGCGATCGATAAAAACATTCAGTACTTC. This encodes CASSLAGTAIDKNIQYF.

This sequence joins TRBV5-1 and TRBJ2-7; TRBD2 agrees at 13 bases. Looked up from germline, CDR1 is SGHRS and CDR2 is YFSETQ. V lost 4 bases, J lost 0 bases, and 4 bases stayed unmatched. The CDR3 is 16 residues long. This chain's CDR3 is CASSPRTSGSSYEQYF. The CDR3 DNA follows: TGCGCCAGCAGCCCTCGGACTAGCGGGAGCTCCTACGAGCAGTACTTC.

In its sample, this clone was seen a few times. The chain joins TRBV6-1 to TRBJ1-2; no clear D gene. V was shortened by 2 bases and J by 1 base, with 5 bases between the two germline ends. Per the germline V gene, CDR1 is MNHNS and CDR2 is SASEGT. The CDR3 runs 13 residues. This CDR3 is CASSEQINYGYTF. In nucleotides, the CDR3 is TGTGCCAGCAGTGAACAGATTAACTATGGCTACACCTTC.

CDR3 region: CASSPYRGNYGYTF. The CDR3, as DNA: TGTGCCAGCAGCCCCTACAGGGGTAACTATGGCTACACCTTC. V and J are TRBV7-2 and TRBJ1-2; TRBD1 matches 7 bases. This CDR3 has 14 residues. Losses at the gene ends were 5 bases for V and 1 base for J; bases not matched to a gene: 4. CDR1 and CDR2 (germline): SGHTA, FQGNSA.

The rearrangement links TRBV11-2 to TRBJ1-2; 10 bases fit TRBD1. CDR1 and CDR2 from the germline V gene are SGHAT and FQNNGV. CDR3 size: 15 residues. The ends lost 9 bases at V and 4 bases at J; junction bases unmatched: 11. As DNA, the CDR3 is TGTGCCAGTTACCTCCGGGACAGGGGCAGCTATGGCTACACCTTC. Amino acids: CASYLRDRGSYGYTF.

The gene calls are TRBV6-5 and TRBJ1-1; no definite D call. CDR3 length: 13 amino acids. Trimming took 5 bases from V and 2 from J, leaving 9 bases between them. Germline lookup yields CDR1 MNHEY and CDR2 SVGAGI. CDR3 loop: CASSVRVNTEAFF. The CDR3 bases are TGTGCCAGCAGTGTTCGAGTCAACACTGAAGCTTTCTTT.

This sequence joins TRBV7-9 and TRBJ1-1, with a weak D call TRBD1 (6 bases). Germline CDR1 is SEHNR and CDR2 is FQNEAQ (reference sequence). The CDR3 consists of 15 residues. V was cut by 6 bases and J by 0 bases, with 14 bases left in between. Written as DNA, the CDR3 is TGTGCCAGCAGGTTTCGGGGGGCCCTGAACACTGAAGCTTTCTTT. Residues: CASRFRGALNTEAFF.

This sequence joins TRBV11-2 and TRBJ2-5; the D gene is possibly TRBD2 (6 bases). This CDR3 has 12 amino acids. Trimming took off 3 bases at V and 5 bases at J, with 7 bases between the two ends. In germline, CDR1 is SGHAT, CDR2 FQNNGV. The CDR3 bases are TGTGCCAGCAGCTTGGAGGGGGAGACCCAGTACTTC. Translated, it gives CASSLEGETQYF.

V usage is TRBV2 and J usage is TRBJ2-7; D is ambiguous. This CDR3 contains 16 residues. CDR1 and CDR2 from the germline V gene are SNHLY and FYNNEI. Trimming cost V 3 bases and J 0 bases, with 15 bases left between them. The CDR3 protein is CASSETLDENSYEQYF. The CDR3 DNA is TGTGCCAGCAGTGAGACACTCGATGAAAACTCCTACGAGCAGTACTTC.

This chain connects TRBV13 to TRBJ1-1; tentatively, D is TRBD1 (5 bases). The germline V gene encodes CDR1 PRHDT and CDR2 FYEKMQ (reference sequence). V was pared by 0 bases and J by 0 bases, with 8 bases between. The CDR3 runs to 15 residues. CDR3: CASSLGTALNTEAFF. Written as DNA, the CDR3 is TGTGCCAGCAGCTTAGGGACAGCCCTGAACACTGAAGCTTTCTTT.

This clone was observed once. The chain employs TRBV7-9 and TRBJ2-1, with TRBD2 matching over 7 bases. Germline lookup yields CDR1 SEHNR and CDR2 FQNEAQ (reference sequence). The CDR3 covers 13 residues. V was clipped by 5 bases and J by 7 bases; unmatched bases: 5. CDR3 residues: CASSPLGGNEQFF. The CDR3 DNA reads as TGTGCCAGCAGCCCGCTGGGAGGGAATGAGCAGTTCTTC.

The chain joins TRBV13 to TRBJ2-1, with a tentative D call TRBD1 (6 bases). The CDR3 is 15 amino acids. Germline V lookup: CDR1 PRHDT, CDR2 FYEKMQ (reference sequence). Trimming stripped 4 bases from V and 7 bases from J, with 17 bases between. CDR3 protein: CASSSVGAGWNEQFF. CDR3 in DNA: TGTGCCAGCAGCTCAGTGGGGGCAGGGTGGAATGAGCAGTTCTTC. Complete variable domain (other parts from reference TRBV13 and TRBJ2-1): AAGVIQSPRHLIKEKRETATLKCYPIPRHDTVYWYQQGPGQDPQFLISFYEKMQSDKGSIPDRFSAQQFSDYHSELNMSSLELGDSALYFCASSSVGAGWNEQFFGPGTRLTVL.

The chain's CDR3 is CASSLGWRNTEAFF. The CDR3, as DNA: TGTGCCAGCAGCTTAGGGTGGAGGAACACTGAAGCTTTCTTT. The rearrangement links TRBV13 to TRBJ1-1; D gene uncertain. V lost 0 bases to trimming and J lost 1 base, with 6 bases between them. This CDR3 is 14 amino acids long. Germline-derived CDR1 and CDR2 are PRHDT and FYEKMQ (reference sequence).

This chain links TRBV29-1 with TRBJ2-1, with unresolved D. V was cut by 4 bases and J by 0 bases, with 4 bases left in between. The CDR3 totals 12 residues. Germline V gives CDR1 SQVTM, CDR2 ANQGSEA. The CDR3 region has the DNA TGCAGCGTTGCAGGCTCCTACAATGAGCAGTTCTTC. This gives the protein CSVAGSYNEQFF.

The V and J genes are TRBV2 and TRBJ1-3; no reliable D call. Trimming took 2 bases from V and 4 from J, leaving 12 bases between them. Germline V gene data show CDR1 as SNHLY and CDR2 as FYNNEI. The CDR3 is 15 amino acids. CDR3 DNA: TGTGCCAGCAGTGAAACTTACTTGTCAGGAAACACCATATATTTT. This encodes CASSETYLSGNTIYF.

The chain couples TRBV28 to TRBJ2-7, with TRBD2 matching 7 bases. The CDR3 runs to 13 residues. CDR1 and CDR2 (germline): MDHEN, SYDVKM. V lost 4 bases to trimming and J lost 3 bases; unmatched junction nucleotides: 3. The CDR3 DNA reads as TGTGCCAGCAGTTCCTCGGGGGGCTACGAGCAGTACTTC. Protein product: CASSSSGGYEQYF.

This chain connects TRBV9 to TRBJ2-2, with TRBD1 identical over 9 bases. Germline V gene sequence: CDR1 SGDLS, CDR2 YYNGEE. This CDR3 spans 15 amino acids. J was trimmed by 8 bases and V by 4 bases; bases with no gene match: 9. The DNA of the CDR3 is TGTGCCAGCAGCACCACACAGGGGGCGGCTGGGGAGCTGTTTTTT. Translation gives CASSTTQGAAGELFF.

The chain links TRBV30 to TRBJ1-4, with D hard to call. The germline V gene encodes CDR1 GTSNPN and CDR2 SVGIG (reference sequence). V dropped 4 bases and J dropped 3 bases, with 9 bases sitting between them. The CDR3 covers 13 residues. This CDR3 is CAWNTVPNEKLFF. The CDR3 nucleotides are TGTGCCTGGAATACAGTACCTAATGAAAAACTGTTTTTT.

V and J are TRBV28 and TRBJ1-2; D call uncertain. The V gene's germline CDR1 is MDHEN and CDR2 SYDVKM. V was pared by 3 bases and J by 3 bases, with 20 bases between. The CDR3 length is 17 residues. In DNA form, the CDR3 reads TGTGCCAGCAGTTTGGGAGAAGGCTCGGTAGGTGACTATGGCTACACCTTC. Translation gives CASSLGEGSVGDYGYTF.

This clone was recorded only once. The chain links TRBV27 to TRBJ1-3; perhaps TRBD1 as D (5 bases). V shed 4 bases and J shed 4 bases, with 14 bases lying between them. Per germline, CDR1 MNHEY and CDR2 SMNVEV (reference sequence). The CDR3 loop spans 15 amino acids. CDR3 region: CASSSQVGGGNTIYF. In DNA, the CDR3 is TGTGCCAGCAGTTCTCAAGTCGGGGGGGGAAACACCATATATTTT.

Remarks on this clone: This CDR3 is also generated by other DNA sequences in the sample. J is TRBJ1-1 and V is TRBV13; 10 nucleotides match TRBD1. CDR3 length: 15 amino acids. The V gene end was trimmed by 3 bases and the J gene end by 4 bases; junction bases not matched to a gene: 5. Germline CDR1 and CDR2: PRHDT and FYEKMQ (reference sequence). CDR3 sequence (DNA): TGTGCCAGCAGCTTGATCGGACAGGGGGGCACTGAAGCTTTCTTT. It translates to CASSLIGQGGTEAFF.

This clone was picked up a small number of times. The chain joins TRBV28 to TRBJ2-1, with TRBD1 matching over 9 bases. The CDR3 is 15 residues long. Looked up from germline, CDR1 is MDHEN and CDR2 is SYDVKM. The V gene end was trimmed by 6 bases and the J gene end by 7 bases; junction bases not matched to a gene: 10. In DNA form, the CDR3 reads TGTGCCAGCAGCATCGACAGGGGGACTGGGAATGAGCAGTTCTTC. This gives the protein CASSIDRGTGNEQFF. The whole variable domain, remainder taken from reference TRBV28 and TRBJ2-1, is DVKVTQSSRYLVKRTGEKVFLECVQDMDHENMFWYRQDPGLGLRLIYFSYDVKMKEKGDIPEGYSVSREKKERFSLILESASTNQTSMYLCASSIDRGTGNEQFFGPGTRLTVL.

This chain connects TRBV27 to TRBJ1-5, with 7 nucleotides matching TRBD1. V dropped 6 bases and J dropped 4; count of bases not matched to a gene: 6. This CDR3 has 14 residues. Looked up from germline, CDR1 is MNHEY and CDR2 is SMNVEV (reference sequence). Written as DNA, the CDR3 is TGTGCCAGCAGCCGCGACAGGGTTAATCAGCCCCAGCATTTT. As protein: CASSRDRVNQPQHF.